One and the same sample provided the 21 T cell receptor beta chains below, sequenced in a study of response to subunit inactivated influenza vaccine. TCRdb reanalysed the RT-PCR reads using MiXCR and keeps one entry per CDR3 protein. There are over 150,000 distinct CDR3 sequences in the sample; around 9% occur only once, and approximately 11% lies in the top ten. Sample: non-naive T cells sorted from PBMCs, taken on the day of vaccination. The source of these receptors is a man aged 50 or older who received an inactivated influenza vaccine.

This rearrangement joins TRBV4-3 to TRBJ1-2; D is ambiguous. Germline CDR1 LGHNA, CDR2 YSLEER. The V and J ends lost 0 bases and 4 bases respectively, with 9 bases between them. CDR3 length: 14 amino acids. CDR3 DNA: TGCGCCAGCAGCCAAGATGAGAGTGGCTATGGCTACACCTTC. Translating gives CASSQDESGYGYTF.

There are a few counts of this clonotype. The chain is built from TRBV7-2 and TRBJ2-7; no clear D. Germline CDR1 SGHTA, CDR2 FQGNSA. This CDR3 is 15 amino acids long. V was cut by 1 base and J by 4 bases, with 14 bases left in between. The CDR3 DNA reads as TGTGCCAGCAGCTTAGAGGTTGCGCGTGGGTACGAGCAGTACTTC. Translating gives CASSLEVARGYEQYF.

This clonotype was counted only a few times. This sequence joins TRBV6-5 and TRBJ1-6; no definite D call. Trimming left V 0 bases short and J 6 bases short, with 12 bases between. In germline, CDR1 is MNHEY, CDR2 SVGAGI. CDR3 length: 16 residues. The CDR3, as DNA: TGTGCCAGCAGTTACTCGATGAGGGTTGGTAATTCACCCCTCCACTTT. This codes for CASSYSMRVGNSPLHF.

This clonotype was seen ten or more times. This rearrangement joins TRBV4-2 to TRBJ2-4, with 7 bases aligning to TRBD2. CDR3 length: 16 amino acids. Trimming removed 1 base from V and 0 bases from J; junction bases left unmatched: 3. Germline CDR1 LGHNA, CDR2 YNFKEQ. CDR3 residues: CASSQAGLVAKNIQYF. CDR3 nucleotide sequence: TGTGCCAGCAGCCAAGCAGGACTAGTAGCCAAAAACATTCAGTACTTC.

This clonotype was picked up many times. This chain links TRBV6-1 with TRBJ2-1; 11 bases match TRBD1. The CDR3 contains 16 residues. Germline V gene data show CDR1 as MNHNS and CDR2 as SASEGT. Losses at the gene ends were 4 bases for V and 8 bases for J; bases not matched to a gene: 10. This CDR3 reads CASSGGTGGGLDEQFF. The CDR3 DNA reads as TGTGCCAGCAGTGGGGGGACAGGGGGAGGTCTTGATGAGCAGTTCTTC.

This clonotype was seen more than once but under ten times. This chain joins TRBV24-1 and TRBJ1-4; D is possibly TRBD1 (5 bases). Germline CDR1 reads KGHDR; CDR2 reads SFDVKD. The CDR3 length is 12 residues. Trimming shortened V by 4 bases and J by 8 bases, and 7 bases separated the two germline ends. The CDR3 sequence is CATSERGEKLFF. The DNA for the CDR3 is TGTGCCACCAGTGAGAGGGGAGAAAAACTGTTTTTT.

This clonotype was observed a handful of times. The DNA of the CDR3 is TGCGCCAGCAGCCAAGTCTATCTGGACAGGGATCAGCCCCAGCATTTT. This translates into CASSQVYLDRDQPQHF. This chain joins TRBV4-3 and TRBJ1-5, with 8 bases fitting TRBD1. Germline assignment: CDR1 LGHNA and CDR2 YSLEER. The CDR3 has 16 amino acids. Trimming at V came to 1 base and at J to 5 bases, leaving 7 bases not matched to a gene.

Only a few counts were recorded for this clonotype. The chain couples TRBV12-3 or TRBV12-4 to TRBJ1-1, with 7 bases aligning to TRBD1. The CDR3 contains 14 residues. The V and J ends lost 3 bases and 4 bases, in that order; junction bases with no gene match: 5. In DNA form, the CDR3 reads TGTGCCAGCAGTTTTACAGCAGGGGGCACTGAAGCTTTCTTT. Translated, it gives CASSFTAGGTEAFF.

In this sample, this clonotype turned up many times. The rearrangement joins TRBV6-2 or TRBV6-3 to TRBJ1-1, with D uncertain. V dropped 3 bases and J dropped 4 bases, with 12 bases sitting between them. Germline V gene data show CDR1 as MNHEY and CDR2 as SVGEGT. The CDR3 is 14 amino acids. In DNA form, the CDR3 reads TGTGCCAGCAGTTATCTGGGGATGAGCACTGAAGCTTTCTTT. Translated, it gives CASSYLGMSTEAFF.

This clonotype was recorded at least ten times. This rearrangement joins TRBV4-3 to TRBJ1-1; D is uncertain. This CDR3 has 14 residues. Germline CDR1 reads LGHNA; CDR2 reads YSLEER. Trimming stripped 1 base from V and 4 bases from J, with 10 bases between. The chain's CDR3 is CASSQGTRGTEAFF. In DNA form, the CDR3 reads TGCGCCAGCAGCCAAGGGACGAGAGGCACTGAAGCTTTCTTT.

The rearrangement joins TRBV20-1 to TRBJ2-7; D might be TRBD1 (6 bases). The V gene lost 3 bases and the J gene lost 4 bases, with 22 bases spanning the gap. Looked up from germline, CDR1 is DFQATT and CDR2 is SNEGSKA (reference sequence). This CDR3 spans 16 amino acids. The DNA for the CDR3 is TGCAGTGCTAGTGGGGAAGTAAACAGGGTAGGGTACGAGCAGTACTTC. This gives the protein CSASGEVNRVGYEQYF.

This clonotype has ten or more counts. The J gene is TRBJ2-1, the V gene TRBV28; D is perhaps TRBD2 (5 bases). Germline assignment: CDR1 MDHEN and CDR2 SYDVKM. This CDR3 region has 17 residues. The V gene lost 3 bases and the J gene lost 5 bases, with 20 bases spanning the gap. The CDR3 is CASSFLDFRLLDNEQFF. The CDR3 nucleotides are TGTGCCAGCAGTTTTCTGGACTTCCGTCTTCTTGACAATGAGCAGTTCTTC.

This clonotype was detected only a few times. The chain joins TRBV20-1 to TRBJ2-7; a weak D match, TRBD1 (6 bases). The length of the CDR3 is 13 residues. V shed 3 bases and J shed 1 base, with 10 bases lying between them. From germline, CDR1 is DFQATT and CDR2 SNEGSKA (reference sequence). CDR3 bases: TGCAGTGCTAGCGGGACACATTCCTACGAGCAGTACTTC. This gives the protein CSASGTHSYEQYF.

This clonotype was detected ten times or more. The DNA for the CDR3 is TGTGCCAGCAGTTACGGGGATTTCACCTACGAGCAGTACTTC. Translating gives CASSYGDFTYEQYF. The V call is TRBV6-5, the J call TRBJ2-7; the D is unclear. CDR1 and CDR2 from the germline V gene are MNHEY and SVGAGI. V lost 2 bases and J lost 2, with 10 bases in between. This CDR3 is built from 14 residues.

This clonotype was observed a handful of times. CDR3 nucleotides: TGTGCCAGCAGCTTGTTACTCCAGGGGGCTATCGGTAGCGAGCAGTACTTC. Translated, it gives CASSLLLQGAIGSEQYF. The chain uses TRBV5-4 and TRBJ2-7, with TRBD1 matching over 8 bases. CDR3 size: 17 residues. Germline V gene sequence: CDR1 SGHNT, CDR2 YYREEE (reference sequence). J was trimmed by 6 bases and V by 1 base; bases with no gene match: 15.

The CDR3 region is CATGPTWDSLANQPQHF. As DNA, the CDR3 is TGTGCCACCGGCCCCACGTGGGACAGCCTAGCAAATCAGCCCCAGCATTTT. This chain joins TRBV10-3 and TRBJ1-5; 7 nucleotides align to TRBD1. Germline V gene lookup returns CDR1 ENHRY and CDR2 SYGVKD. The CDR3 is 17 amino acids. Germline trimming cut 10 bases from V and 4 bases from J; bases unmatched to any gene: 19.

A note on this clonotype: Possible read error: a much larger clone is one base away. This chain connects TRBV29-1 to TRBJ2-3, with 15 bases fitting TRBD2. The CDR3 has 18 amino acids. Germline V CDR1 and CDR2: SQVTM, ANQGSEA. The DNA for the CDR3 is TGCAGCGTTGAGGGACTAGCGGGAGGCGGGGGCATCCTAGATACGCGGTATTTT. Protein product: CSVEGLAGGGGILDTRYF.

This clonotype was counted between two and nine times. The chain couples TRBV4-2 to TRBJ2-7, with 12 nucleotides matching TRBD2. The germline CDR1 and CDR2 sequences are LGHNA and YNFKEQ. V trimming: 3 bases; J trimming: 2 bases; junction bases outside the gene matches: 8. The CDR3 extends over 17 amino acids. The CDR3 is CASSQPGLAGTTYEQYF. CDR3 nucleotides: TGTGCCAGCAGCCAGCCGGGACTAGCGGGCACGACCTACGAGCAGTACTTC.

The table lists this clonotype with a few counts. CDR3 sequence (DNA): TGTGCCAGCACCCCGAGAGTTGGTGGAGAGACCCAGTACTTC. As protein: CASTPRVGGETQYF. The chain carries TRBV6-2 or TRBV6-3 and TRBJ2-5; D unresolved. V lost 7 bases and J 4 bases, leaving 16 bases between the germline ends. The CDR3 sequence is 14 residues long. From germline, CDR1 is MNHEY and CDR2 SVGEGT.

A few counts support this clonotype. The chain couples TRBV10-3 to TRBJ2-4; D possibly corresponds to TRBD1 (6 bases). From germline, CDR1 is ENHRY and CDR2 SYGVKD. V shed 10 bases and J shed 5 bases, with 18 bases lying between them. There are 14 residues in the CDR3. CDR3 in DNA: TGTGCCACCAGCCTAGGGGGAATTCAAAACATTCAGTACTTC. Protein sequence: CATSLGGIQNIQYF.

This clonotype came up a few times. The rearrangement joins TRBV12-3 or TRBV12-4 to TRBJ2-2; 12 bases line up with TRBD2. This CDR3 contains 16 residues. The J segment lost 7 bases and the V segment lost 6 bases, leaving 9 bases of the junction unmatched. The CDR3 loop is CASRHRLAGANGELFF. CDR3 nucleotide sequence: TGTGCCAGCAGACATCGACTAGCGGGAGCGAACGGGGAGCTGTTTTTT.